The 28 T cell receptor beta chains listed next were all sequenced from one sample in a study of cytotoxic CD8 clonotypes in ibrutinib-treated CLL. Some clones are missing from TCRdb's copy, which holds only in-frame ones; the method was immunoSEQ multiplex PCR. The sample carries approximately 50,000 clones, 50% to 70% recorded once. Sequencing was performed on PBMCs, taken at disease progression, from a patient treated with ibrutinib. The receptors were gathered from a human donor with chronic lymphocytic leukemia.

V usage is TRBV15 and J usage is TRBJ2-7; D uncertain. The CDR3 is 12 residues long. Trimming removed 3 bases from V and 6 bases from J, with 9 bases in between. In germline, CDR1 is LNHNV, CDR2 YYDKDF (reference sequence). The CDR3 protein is CATSRDLSEQYF. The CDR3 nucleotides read TGTGCCACCAGCAGGGACCTTAGCGAGCAGTACTTC.

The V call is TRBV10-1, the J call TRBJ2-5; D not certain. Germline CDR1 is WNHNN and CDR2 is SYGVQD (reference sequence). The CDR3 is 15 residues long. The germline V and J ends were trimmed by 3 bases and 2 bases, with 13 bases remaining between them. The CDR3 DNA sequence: TGCGCCAGCAGTGAACCGCCCAGTTTACAAGAGACCCAGTACTTC. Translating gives CASSEPPSLQETQYF.

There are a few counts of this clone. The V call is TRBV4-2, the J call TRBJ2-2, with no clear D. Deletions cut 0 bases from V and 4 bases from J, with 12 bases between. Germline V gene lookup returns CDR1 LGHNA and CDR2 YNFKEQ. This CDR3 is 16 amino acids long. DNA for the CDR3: TGTGCCAGCAGCCAAGATTTCAGCCCTGCCACCGGGGAGCTGTTTTTT. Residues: CASSQDFSPATGELFF.

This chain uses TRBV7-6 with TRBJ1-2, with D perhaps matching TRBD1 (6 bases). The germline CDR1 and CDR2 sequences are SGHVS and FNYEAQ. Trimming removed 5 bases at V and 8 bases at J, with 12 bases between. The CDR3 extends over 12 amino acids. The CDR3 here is CASSGRGRGYTF. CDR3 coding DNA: TGTGCCAGCAGCGGCAGGGGTAGGGGCTACACCTTC.

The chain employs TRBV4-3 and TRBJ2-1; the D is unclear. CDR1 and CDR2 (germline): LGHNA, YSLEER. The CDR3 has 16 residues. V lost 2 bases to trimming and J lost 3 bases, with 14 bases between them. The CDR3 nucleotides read TGCGCCAGCAGCCAAAAACACCCTAATAGCTACAATGAGCAGTTCTTC. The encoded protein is CASSQKHPNSYNEQFF.

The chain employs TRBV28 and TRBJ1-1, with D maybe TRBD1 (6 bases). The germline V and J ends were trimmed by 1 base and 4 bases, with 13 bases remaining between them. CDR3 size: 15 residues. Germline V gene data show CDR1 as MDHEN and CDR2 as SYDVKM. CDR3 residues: CASSLLPGAGTEAFF. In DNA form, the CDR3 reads TGTGCCAGCAGTTTATTGCCAGGGGCGGGCACTGAAGCTTTCTTT.

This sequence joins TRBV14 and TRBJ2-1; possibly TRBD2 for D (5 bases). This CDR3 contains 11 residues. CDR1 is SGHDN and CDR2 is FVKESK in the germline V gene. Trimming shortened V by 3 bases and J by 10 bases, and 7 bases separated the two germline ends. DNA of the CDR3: TGTGCCAGCAGCCACGGAGGAGAGCAGTTCTTC. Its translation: CASSHGGEQFF.

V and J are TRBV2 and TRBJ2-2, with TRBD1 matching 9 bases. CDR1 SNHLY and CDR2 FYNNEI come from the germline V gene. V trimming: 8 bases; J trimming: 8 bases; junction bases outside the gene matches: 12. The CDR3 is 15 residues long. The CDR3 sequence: CASSRTGVRPGELFF. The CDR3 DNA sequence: TGTGCCAGCTCAAGGACAGGGGTCCGACCTGGGGAGCTGTTTTTT.

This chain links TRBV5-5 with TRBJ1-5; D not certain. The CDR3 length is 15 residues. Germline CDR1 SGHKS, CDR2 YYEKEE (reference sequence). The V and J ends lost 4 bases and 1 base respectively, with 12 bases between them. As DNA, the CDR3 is TGTGCCAGCAGCCCGGACGGAATAAGCAATCAGCCCCAGCATTTT. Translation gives CASSPDGISNQPQHF.

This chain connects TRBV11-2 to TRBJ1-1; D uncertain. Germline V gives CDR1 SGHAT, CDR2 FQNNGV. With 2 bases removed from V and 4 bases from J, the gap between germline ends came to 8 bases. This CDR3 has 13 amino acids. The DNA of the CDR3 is TGTGCCAGCAGCTTAATACGCGGCACTGAAGCTTTCTTT. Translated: CASSLIRGTEAFF. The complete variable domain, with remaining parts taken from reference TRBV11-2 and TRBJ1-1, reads EAGVAQSPRYKIIEKRQSVAFWCNPISGHATLYWYQQILGQGPKLLIQFQNNGVVDDSQLPKDRFSAERLKGVDSTLKIQPAKLEDSAVYLCASSLIRGTEAFFGQGTRLTVV.

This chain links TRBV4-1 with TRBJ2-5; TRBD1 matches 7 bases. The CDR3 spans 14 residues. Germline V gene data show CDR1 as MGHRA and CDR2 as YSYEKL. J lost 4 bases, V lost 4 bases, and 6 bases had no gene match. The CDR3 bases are TGCGCCAGCAGCCCGACAGGGTCGGCAGAGACCCAGTACTTC. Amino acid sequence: CASSPTGSAETQYF.

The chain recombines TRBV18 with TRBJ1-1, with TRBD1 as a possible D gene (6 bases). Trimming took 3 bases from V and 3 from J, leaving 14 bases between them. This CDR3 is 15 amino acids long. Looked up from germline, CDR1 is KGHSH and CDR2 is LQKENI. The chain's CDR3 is CASSPSEGGHTEAFF. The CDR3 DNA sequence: TGTGCCAGCTCACCGTCCGAGGGGGGACACACTGAAGCTTTCTTT.

CDR3 sequence reads: CASSDWRGYGYTF. The CDR3 bases are TGTGCCAGCAGTGACTGGAGGGGGTATGGCTACACCTTC. The rearrangement links TRBV6-4 to TRBJ1-2, with D maybe TRBD1 (6 bases). V lost 1 base to trimming and J lost 5 bases, with 8 bases between them. Germline V gives CDR1 MRHNA, CDR2 SNTAGT. This CDR3 has 13 residues.

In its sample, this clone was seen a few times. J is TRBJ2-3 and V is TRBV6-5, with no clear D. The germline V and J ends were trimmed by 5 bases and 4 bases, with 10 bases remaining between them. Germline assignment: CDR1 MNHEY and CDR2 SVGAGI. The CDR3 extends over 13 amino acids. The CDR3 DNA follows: TGTGCCAGCAGTCCGACCTCCGCAGATACGCAGTATTTT. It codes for CASSPTSADTQYF.

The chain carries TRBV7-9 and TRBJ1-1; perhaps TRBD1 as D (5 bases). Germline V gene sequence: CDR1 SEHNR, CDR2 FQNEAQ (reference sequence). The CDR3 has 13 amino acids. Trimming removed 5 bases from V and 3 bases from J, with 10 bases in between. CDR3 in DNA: TGTGCCAGCAGCAACCAGGGAGACACTGAAGCTTTCTTT. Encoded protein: CASSNQGDTEAFF.

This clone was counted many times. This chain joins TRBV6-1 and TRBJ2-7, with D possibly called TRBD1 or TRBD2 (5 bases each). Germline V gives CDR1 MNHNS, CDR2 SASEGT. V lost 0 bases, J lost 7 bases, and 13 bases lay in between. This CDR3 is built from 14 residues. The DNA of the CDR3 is TGTGCCAGCAGTGAAGCGGGGGTACGATATGAGCAGTACTTC. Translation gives CASSEAGVRYEQYF.

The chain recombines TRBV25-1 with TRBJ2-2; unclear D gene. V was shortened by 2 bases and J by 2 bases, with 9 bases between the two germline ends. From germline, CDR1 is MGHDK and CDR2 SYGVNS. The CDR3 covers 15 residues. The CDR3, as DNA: TGTGCCAGCAGTGAACGGCATAGAAACACCGGGGAGCTGTTTTTT. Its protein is CASSERHRNTGELFF.

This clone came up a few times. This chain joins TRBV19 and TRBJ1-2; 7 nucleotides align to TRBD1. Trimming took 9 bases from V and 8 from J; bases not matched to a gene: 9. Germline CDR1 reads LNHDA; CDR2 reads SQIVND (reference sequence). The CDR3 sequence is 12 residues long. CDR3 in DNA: TGTGCCAGCTCGCGACAGGGATACGGCTACACCTTC. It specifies CASSRQGYGYTF.

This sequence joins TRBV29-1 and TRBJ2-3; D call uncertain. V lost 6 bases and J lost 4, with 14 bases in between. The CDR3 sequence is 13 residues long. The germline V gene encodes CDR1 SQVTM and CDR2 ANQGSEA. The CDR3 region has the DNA TGCAGCGTGGGGTTGAAGGCAGCAGATACGCAGTATTTT. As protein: CSVGLKAADTQYF.

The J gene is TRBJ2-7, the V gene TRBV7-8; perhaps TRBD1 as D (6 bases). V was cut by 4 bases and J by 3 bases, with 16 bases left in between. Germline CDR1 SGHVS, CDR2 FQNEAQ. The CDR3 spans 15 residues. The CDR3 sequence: CASSSYRADGYEQYF. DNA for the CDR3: TGTGCCAGCAGCTCCTACAGGGCGGATGGCTACGAGCAGTACTTC.

CDR3 DNA: TGCAGCGTTCCCTCCGGGGCCGGCAATGAGCAGTTCTTC. Translated, it gives CSVPSGAGNEQFF. The V and J genes are TRBV29-1 and TRBJ2-1, with D tentatively TRBD1 or TRBD2 (5 bases each). V was shortened by 5 bases and J by 6 bases, with 14 bases between the two germline ends. The CDR3 spans 13 residues. Germline CDR1 and CDR2: SQVTM and ANQGSEA.

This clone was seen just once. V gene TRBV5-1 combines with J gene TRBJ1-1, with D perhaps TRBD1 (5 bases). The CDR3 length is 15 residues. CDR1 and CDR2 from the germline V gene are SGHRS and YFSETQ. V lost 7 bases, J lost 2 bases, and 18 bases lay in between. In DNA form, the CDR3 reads TGCGCCAGCTTGTGGGGAGGGGACGGAAACACTGAAGCTTTCTTT. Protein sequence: CASLWGGDGNTEAFF.

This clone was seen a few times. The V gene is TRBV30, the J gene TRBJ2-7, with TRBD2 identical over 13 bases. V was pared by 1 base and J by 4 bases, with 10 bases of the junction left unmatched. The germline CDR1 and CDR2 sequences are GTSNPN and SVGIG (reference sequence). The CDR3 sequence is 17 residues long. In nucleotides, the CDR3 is TGTGCCTGGAGTGGGACTAGCGGGGGCCAGTATTTATACGAGCAGTACTTC. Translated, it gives CAWSGTSGGQYLYEQYF.

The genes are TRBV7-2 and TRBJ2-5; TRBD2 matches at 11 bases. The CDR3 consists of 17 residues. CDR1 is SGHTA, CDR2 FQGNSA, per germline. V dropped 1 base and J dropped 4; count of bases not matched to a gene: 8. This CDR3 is CASSLEASGGFPETQYF. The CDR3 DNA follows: TGTGCCAGCAGCTTAGAAGCTAGCGGGGGGTTTCCAGAGACCCAGTACTTC.

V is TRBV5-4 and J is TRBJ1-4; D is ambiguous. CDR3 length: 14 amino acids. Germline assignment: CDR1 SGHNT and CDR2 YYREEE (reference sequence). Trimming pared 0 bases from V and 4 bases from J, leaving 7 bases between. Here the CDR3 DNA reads TGTGCCAGCAGCTTGGGTCAGGATAATGAAAAACTGTTTTTT. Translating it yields CASSLGQDNEKLFF.

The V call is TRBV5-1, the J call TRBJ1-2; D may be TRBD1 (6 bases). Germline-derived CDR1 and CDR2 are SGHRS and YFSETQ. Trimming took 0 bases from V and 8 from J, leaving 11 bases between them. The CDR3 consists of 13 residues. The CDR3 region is CASSLVQGNGYTF. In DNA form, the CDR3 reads TGCGCCAGCAGCTTGGTCCAGGGGAACGGCTACACCTTC.

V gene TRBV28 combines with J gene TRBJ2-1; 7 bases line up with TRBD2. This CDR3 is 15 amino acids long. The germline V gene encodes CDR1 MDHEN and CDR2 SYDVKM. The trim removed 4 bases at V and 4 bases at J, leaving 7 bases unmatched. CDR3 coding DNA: TGTGCCAGCAGTTCCCCTTCTAGCGGATACAATGAGCAGTTCTTC. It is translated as CASSSPSSGYNEQFF.

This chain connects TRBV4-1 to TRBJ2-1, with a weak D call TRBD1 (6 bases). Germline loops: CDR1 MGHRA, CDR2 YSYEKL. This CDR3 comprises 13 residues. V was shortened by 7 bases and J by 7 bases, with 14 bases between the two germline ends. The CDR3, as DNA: TGCGCCAGCACCCCAGGGGTACGGAATGAGCAGTTCTTC. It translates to CASTPGVRNEQFF.